The present TCR beta chain was sequenced within a study of T-cell memory formation after mild COVID-19. 5'RACE, which relied on constant-segment primers, yielded TCR alpha and TCR beta cDNA libraries carrying sample barcodes and UMIs. TCRdb recomputed calls from the 5' RACE reads with MiXCR, one row per CDR3 protein. Here the sample spans about 430,000 distinct CDR3 sequences, approximately 19% being singletons. A remark on this clonotype: What it binds is unknown.

Study conclusions and caveats: Contracting CD8+ clones were enriched in EMRA, CD4+ mainly in CM and EM. Cross-reactive memory seemingly joined, as some responding clones were found in pre-infection memory.

This CDR3 has 16 amino acids. The ends were cut back, 2 bases at V and 4 bases at J, with 15 bases in the middle. Germline CDR1 and CDR2: MDHEN and SYDVKM. The sample was PBMCs or a T cell subset sorted from them (not recorded which). This sequence joins TRBV28 and TRBJ2-1, with D hard to call. The sequence came from a man aged 18 to 29 who had mild COVID-19 (a few samples of this study predate the infection). Cell type and time point are not known. CDR3 loop: CASSLVSAQAYNEQFF. In DNA, the CDR3 is TGTGCCAGCAGTTTAGTTTCAGCACAAGCTTACAATGAGCAGTTCTTC.